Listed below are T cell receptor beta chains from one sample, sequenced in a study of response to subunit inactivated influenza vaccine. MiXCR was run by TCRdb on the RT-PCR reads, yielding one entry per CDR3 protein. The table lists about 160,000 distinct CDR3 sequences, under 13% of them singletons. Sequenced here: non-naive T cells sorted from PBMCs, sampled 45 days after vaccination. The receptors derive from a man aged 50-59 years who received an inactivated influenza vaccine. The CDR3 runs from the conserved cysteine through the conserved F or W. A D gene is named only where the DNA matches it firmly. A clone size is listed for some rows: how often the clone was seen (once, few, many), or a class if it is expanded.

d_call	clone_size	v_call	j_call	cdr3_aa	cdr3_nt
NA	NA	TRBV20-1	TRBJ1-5	CSASSRNSNQPQHF	TGCAGTGCTAGTTCCAGAAATAGCAATCAGCCCCAGCATTTT
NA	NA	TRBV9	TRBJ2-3	CASSGLGTDTQYF	TGTGCCAGCAGCGGACTGGGTACAGATACGCAGTATTTT
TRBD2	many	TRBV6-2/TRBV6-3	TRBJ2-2	CASSQAGERDTGELFF	TGTGCCAGCAGTCAGGCGGGGGAGAGGGACACCGGGGAGCTGTTTTTT
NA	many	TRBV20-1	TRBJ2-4	CSAIGRSASKNIQYF	TGCAGTGCCATTGGACGGAGCGCCTCCAAAAACATTCAGTACTTC
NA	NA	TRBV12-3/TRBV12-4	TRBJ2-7	CASSLTRSLSEQYF	TGTGCCAGCAGTTTGACCAGGTCGTTGTCCGAGCAGTACTTC
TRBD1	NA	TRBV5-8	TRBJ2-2	CASSYRDRGTGELFF	TGTGCCAGCAGCTACCGGGACAGGGGAACCGGGGAGCTGTTTTTT
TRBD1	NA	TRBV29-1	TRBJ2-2	CSAGTGAGTGELFF	TGCAGCGCCGGGACAGGGGCTGGAACCGGGGAGCTGTTTTTT
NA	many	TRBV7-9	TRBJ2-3	CASREGKGTTDTQYF	TGTGCCAGCAGGGAGGGGAAGGGAACGACAGATACGCAGTATTTT
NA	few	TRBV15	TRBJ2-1	CATSSLEGNEQFF	TGTGCCACCAGCAGCCTAGAGGGCAATGAGCAGTTCTTC
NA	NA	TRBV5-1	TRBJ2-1	CASSVGQGTYNEQFF	TGCGCCAGCAGCGTGGGTCAGGGGACCTACAATGAGCAGTTCTTC
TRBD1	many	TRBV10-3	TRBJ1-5	CASSGTGTSQPQHF	TGTGCCAGCTCCGGGACAGGGACTTCGCAGCCCCAGCATTTT
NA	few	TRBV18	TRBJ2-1	CASSPPGLPHEQFF	TGTGCCAGCTCACCACCGGGACTCCCCCATGAGCAGTTCTTC
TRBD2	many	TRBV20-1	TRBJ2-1	CSTLAGFNNEQFF	TGCAGTACACTAGCGGGGTTCAACAATGAGCAGTTCTTC
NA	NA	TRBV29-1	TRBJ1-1	CSVFWNTEAFF	TGCAGCGTCTTTTGGAACACTGAAGCTTTCTTT
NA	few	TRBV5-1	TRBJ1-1	CASSLGGGDTEAFF	TGCGCCAGCAGCTTGGGGGGAGGGGACACTGAAGCTTTCTTT
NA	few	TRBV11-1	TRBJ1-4	CASSPQPDAITSATNEKLFF	TGTGCCAGCAGCCCCCAACCTGATGCGATCACGAGTGCAACTAATGAAAAACTGTTTTTT
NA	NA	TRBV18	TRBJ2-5	CASSPGSGLETQYF	TGTGCCAGCTCACCAGGATCCGGTCTGGAGACCCAGTACTTC
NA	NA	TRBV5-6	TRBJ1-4	CANSWGATTNEKLFF	TGTGCCAACAGCTGGGGGGCTACAACTAATGAAAAACTGTTTTTT
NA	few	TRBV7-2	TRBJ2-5	CASSLFQAQETQYF	TGTGCCAGCAGCTTATTCCAGGCTCAAGAGACCCAGTACTTC
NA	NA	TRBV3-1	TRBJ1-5	CASSHTYTHQPQHF	TGTGCCAGCAGCCATACTTATACTCATCAGCCCCAGCATTTT
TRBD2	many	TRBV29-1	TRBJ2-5	CSVETSGAQETQYF	TGCAGCGTTGAGACTAGCGGGGCCCAAGAGACCCAGTACTTC
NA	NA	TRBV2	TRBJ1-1	CASSDAILDAEAFF	TGTGCCAGCAGTGACGCCATCCTGGACGCTGAAGCTTTCTTT
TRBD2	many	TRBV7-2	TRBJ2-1	CASSLVSGSLNEQFF	TGTGCCAGCAGCTTAGTTAGCGGGAGTCTCAATGAGCAGTTCTTC
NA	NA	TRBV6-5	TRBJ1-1	CASRGITEAFF	TGTGCCAGCAGGGGGATCACTGAAGCTTTCTTT
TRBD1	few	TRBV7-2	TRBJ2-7	CASSLAGTGYEQYF	TGTGCCAGCAGCTTAGCGGGGACAGGCTACGAGCAGTACTTC
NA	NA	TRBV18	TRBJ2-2	CASSPPAGNTGELFF	TGTGCCAGCTCACCACCGGCAGGGAACACCGGGGAGCTGTTTTTT